The 17 T cell receptor beta chains given below trace back to one sample, sequenced in a study of blood T cell repertoires in COVID-19. TCRdb's table, derived via immunoSEQ multiplex PCR, lists solely in-frame clones and lacks some. This sample carries approximately 300,000 clones, 75% to 90% of them seen once, and the ten largest clones take around 0.8%. The sample was peripheral blood. These receptors were obtained from a man under 40 with acute or convalescent COVID-19.

The V gene is TRBV15, the J gene TRBJ2-7, with D possibly being TRBD2 (6 bases). The CDR3 totals 15 residues. In germline, CDR1 is LNHNV, CDR2 YYDKDF (reference sequence). V was shortened by 3 bases and J by 2 bases, with 14 bases between the two germline ends. The CDR3 spells CATSRGVAVTYEQYF. In DNA, the CDR3 is TGTGCCACCAGCAGGGGGGTAGCGGTAACCTACGAGCAGTACTTC.

The V gene is TRBV6-1, the J gene TRBJ1-5; D uncertain. Germline lookup yields CDR1 MNHNS and CDR2 SASEGT. V gave up 2 bases and J gave up 6 bases, with 8 bases separating them. The CDR3 is made up of 13 amino acids. The chain's CDR3 is CASSELSVQPQHF. CDR3 coding DNA: TGTGCCAGCAGTGAATTGAGTGTTCAGCCCCAGCATTTT.

This sequence joins TRBV18 and TRBJ2-3; D may be TRBD2 (6 bases). The CDR3 is 13 amino acids. Trimming took 3 bases from V and 3 from J, leaving 7 bases between them. Germline CDR1 and CDR2: KGHSH and LQKENI. The CDR3 sequence is CASSPGGTDTQYF. CDR3 DNA sequence: TGTGCCAGCTCACCGGGGGGAACAGATACGCAGTATTTT.

The chain links TRBV5-1 to TRBJ2-5, with D perhaps matching TRBD2 (6 bases). Germline CDR1 SGHRS, CDR2 YFSETQ. The V end lost 3 bases, the J end lost 5 bases, and 17 bases lay between the germline ends. The CDR3 runs to 15 residues. CDR3 nucleotides: TGCGCCAGCAGCTCGCTCCCATTTGGGGGGGAGACCCAGTACTTC. It translates to CASSSLPFGGETQYF.

V is TRBV9 and J is TRBJ1-2; weak D call: TRBD1 (6 bases). The ends were cut back, 4 bases at V and 5 bases at J, with 15 bases in the middle. CDR3 size: 14 residues. Germline V gene sequence: CDR1 SGDLS, CDR2 YYNGEE. CDR3 sequence reads: CASSPLGGSYGYTF. For the CDR3, the DNA is TGTGCCAGCAGCCCGTTAGGGGGATCATATGGCTACACCTTC. The whole variable domain, filled in from reference TRBV9 and TRBJ1-2, reads DSGVTQTPKHLITATGQRVTLRCSPRSGDLSVYWYQQSLDQGLQFLIQYYNGEERAKGNILERFSAQQFPDLHSELNLSSLELGDSALYFCASSPLGGSYGYTFGSGTRLTVV.

V gene TRBV11-2 combines with J gene TRBJ2-3; 7 bases match TRBD2. With V trimmed by 1 base and J by 2 bases, 6 bases remained unmatched. Germline values: CDR1 SGHAT, CDR2 FQNNGV. The CDR3 consists of 16 residues. The CDR3 nucleotides are TGTGCCAGCAGCTTAGCCGGGAGGCGGGCCACAGATACGCAGTATTTT. It yields the protein CASSLAGRRATDTQYF. Full variable domain (outside the CDR3, taken from reference TRBV11-2 and TRBJ2-3): EAGVAQSPRYKIIEKRQSVAFWCNPISGHATLYWYQQILGQGPKLLIQFQNNGVVDDSQLPKDRFSAERLKGVDSTLKIQPAKLEDSAVYLCASSLAGRRATDTQYFGPGTRLTVL.

This clone has only one observation. This chain links TRBV6-5 with TRBJ2-7; D may be TRBD2 (6 bases). Trimming pared 6 bases from V and 0 bases from J, leaving 12 bases between. Germline loops: CDR1 MNHEY, CDR2 SVGAGI. The CDR3 length is 14 residues. This CDR3 is CASSGTGSSYEQYF. Here the CDR3 DNA reads TGTGCCAGCAGCGGGACCGGGAGCTCCTACGAGCAGTACTTC.

This clone has a single count. The chain has TRBV5-1 and TRBJ2-7, with D possibly TRBD2 on 6 matching bases. This CDR3 is 15 amino acids long. Between the trimmed V and J ends, which lost 1 base and 1 base, there was a span of 12 bases. Germline-derived CDR1 and CDR2 are SGHRS and YFSETQ. The CDR3 DNA is TGCGCCAGCAGCTTGACGTCAGGGAGGTCCTACGAGCAGTACTTC. Its protein product is CASSLTSGRSYEQYF. The full variable domain, in which reference TRBV5-1 and TRBJ2-7 provide the parts outside the CDR3, is KAGVTQTPRYLIKTRGQQVTLSCSPISGHRSVSWYQQTPGQGLQFLFEYFSETQRNKGNFPGRFSGRQFSNSRSEMNVSTLELGDSALYLCASSLTSGRSYEQYFGPGTRLTVT.

This clone has just a few counts. The chain employs TRBV6-5 and TRBJ1-2, with TRBD1 as a possible D gene (6 bases). Germline V gene lookup returns CDR1 MNHEY and CDR2 SVGAGI. The CDR3 has 15 residues. The germline V and J ends were trimmed by 6 bases and 4 bases, with 18 bases remaining between them. CDR3 in amino acids: CASSQGWGPSYGYTF. The CDR3 nucleotides read TGTGCCAGCAGCCAAGGGTGGGGGCCCTCCTATGGCTACACCTTC.

The chain recombines TRBV9 with TRBJ1-1; D is uncertain. Trimming left V 0 bases short and J 2 bases short, with 5 bases between. The CDR3 is made up of 13 amino acids. CDR1 and CDR2 (germline): SGDLS, YYNGEE. CDR3 amino acids: CASSVDYNTEAFF. The CDR3 nucleotides are TGTGCCAGCAGCGTAGACTATAACACTGAAGCTTTCTTT.

This clone was seen just once. The genes are TRBV28 and TRBJ1-3; D is ambiguous. Germline CDR1 reads MDHEN; CDR2 reads SYDVKM. CDR3 size: 14 residues. Trimming cost V 6 bases and J 1 base, with 10 bases left between them. CDR3 DNA: TGTGCCAGCAGACGCCGAGGGTCTGGAAACACCATATATTTT. Its translation: CASRRRGSGNTIYF.

This chain uses TRBV5-6 with TRBJ1-4, with 9 bases that match TRBD1. There are 14 residues in the CDR3. The V gene end was trimmed by 1 base and the J gene end by 6 bases; junction bases not matched to a gene: 1. Germline V CDR1 and CDR2: SGHDT, YYEEEE. The CDR3 DNA follows: TGTGCCAGCAGCTTGACAGGGGGCTATGAAAAACTGTTTTTT. It specifies CASSLTGGYEKLFF.

V and J are TRBV28 and TRBJ2-1; 10 bases are a match to TRBD2. Germline V gene data show CDR1 as MDHEN and CDR2 as SYDVKM. The CDR3 extends over 17 amino acids. Trimming at V came to 4 bases and at J to 2 bases, leaving 8 bases not matched to a gene. The CDR3, as DNA: TGTGCCAGCAGTTCAGACCCTCTAGCGGGGGCCTACAATGAGCAGTTCTTC. Protein product: CASSSDPLAGAYNEQFF.

This chain uses TRBV5-1 with TRBJ1-1; TRBD1 is a possible D gene (5 bases). Germline CDR1 reads SGHRS; CDR2 reads YFSETQ. The CDR3 loop spans 15 amino acids. Deletions cut 2 bases from V and 0 bases from J, with 11 bases between. The CDR3 region has the DNA TGCGCCAGCAGCTTCGAAGGACACGTGAACACTGAAGCTTTCTTT. The encoded protein is CASSFEGHVNTEAFF.

The chain couples TRBV1 to TRBJ1-6; the tabulated D call, TRBD1, remains unverified against the DNA. TRBV1 is a known pseudogene. The CDR3 is 18 amino acids. CDR3 nucleotides: TGCACCAGCAGCCCGCGGACAGGGGATGTTTCCTATAATTCACCCCTCCACTTT. This encodes CTSSPRTGDVSYNSPLHF.

The V gene is TRBV6-6, the J gene TRBJ1-1; D uncertain. The CDR3 covers 13 residues. V was pared by 6 bases and J by 5 bases, with 13 bases between. CDR1 is MNHNY and CDR2 is SVGAGI in the germline V gene (reference sequence). Here the CDR3 reads CASRTDYGTEAFF. DNA of the CDR3: TGTGCCAGCAGAACGGACTACGGGACTGAAGCTTTCTTT.

The CDR3 here is CASSPGGWQREQYF. For the CDR3, the DNA is TGTGCCAGTAGCCCGGGAGGCTGGCAACGGGAGCAGTACTTC. The chain is built from TRBV19 and TRBJ2-7; 7 bases agree with TRBD2. Germline loops: CDR1 LNHDA, CDR2 SQIVND (reference sequence). This CDR3 has 14 residues. Trimming at V came to 6 bases and at J to 7 bases, leaving 12 bases not matched to a gene. Based on the CDR3 plus reference TRBV19 and TRBJ2-7, the full variable domain is DGGITQSPKYLFRKEGQNVTLSCEQNLNHDAMYWYRQDPGQGLRLIYYSQIVNDFQKGDIAEGYSVSREKKESFPLTVTSAQKNPTAFYLCASSPGGWQREQYFGPGTRLTVT.